These T cell receptor beta chains were read from a single sample in a study of breast tumors, draining lymph nodes, adjacent tissues. Using its own MiXCR run on the multiplex PCR reads, TCRdb lists one record per CDR3 protein. The sample lists about 94,000 distinct CDR3 sequences; around 28% were seen once. The sample comprised axillary lymph node tissue. Receptor source: a female donor with breast cancer. Some clones in this sample may be carry-over from other donors' samples. Both conserved end residues are part of each CDR3. D genes are given only for firm matches. A row's size may be missing; if present it is once, few, many or a size class.

j_call: TRBJ2-1; d_call: .; clone_size: many; v_call: TRBV7-9; cdr3_nt: TGTGCCAGCAGCTTAGGGTCCGTCCTGGGCAATGAGCAGTTCTTC; cdr3_aa: CASSLGSVLGNEQFF
j_call: TRBJ2-1; d_call: .; clone_size: many; v_call: TRBV11-3; cdr3_nt: TGTGCCAGCAGCCGAGAGATAAGCTCCTACAATGAGCAGTTCTTC; cdr3_aa: CASSREISSYNEQFF
j_call: TRBJ2-5; d_call: TRBD1; clone_size: many; v_call: TRBV6-1; cdr3_nt: TGTGCCAGCAGTGAATTCGGGACAGGGCAAGAGACCCAGTACTTC; cdr3_aa: CASSEFGTGQETQYF
j_call: TRBJ2-1; d_call: .; clone_size: many; v_call: TRBV3-1; cdr3_nt: TGTGCCAGCAGCCCTCGGGAGAGGTCCTACAATGAGCAGTTCTTC; cdr3_aa: CASSPRERSYNEQFF
j_call: TRBJ2-3; d_call: TRBD2; clone_size: many; v_call: TRBV5-1; cdr3_nt: TGCGCCAGCAGCTCCGATAGCGGGAGGGCCAGGGATACGCAGTATTTT; cdr3_aa: CASSSDSGRARDTQYF
j_call: TRBJ2-3; d_call: .; clone_size: many; v_call: TRBV4-3; cdr3_nt: TGCGCCAGCAGCCAAGAGTTTAAGGGGCCAGATACGCAGTATTTT; cdr3_aa: CASSQEFKGPDTQYF
j_call: TRBJ2-7; d_call: TRBD2; clone_size: many; v_call: TRBV9; cdr3_nt: TGTGCCAGCAGCGTAGGGACTAGCGGGAGTTACGAGCAGTACTTC; cdr3_aa: CASSVGTSGSYEQYF
j_call: TRBJ2-7; d_call: TRBD1; clone_size: many; v_call: TRBV7-8; cdr3_nt: TGTGCCAGCAGCTTAGCCTACGGGACAGACTACGAGCAGTACTTC; cdr3_aa: CASSLAYGTDYEQYF
j_call: TRBJ1-1; d_call: .; clone_size: few; v_call: TRBV7-2; cdr3_nt: TGTGCCAGCAACTCAGACGTTAGGGGGGTTGATACTGAAGCTTTCTTT; cdr3_aa: CASNSDVRGVDTEAFF
j_call: TRBJ1-5; d_call: .; clone_size: .; v_call: TRBV4-3; cdr3_nt: TGCGCCAGCAGCCATGGACTAGGGGGGCCTAGCAGTCAGCCCCAGCATTTT; cdr3_aa: CASSHGLGGPSSQPQHF
j_call: TRBJ1-2; d_call: .; clone_size: .; v_call: TRBV3-1; cdr3_nt: TGTGCCAGCAGCCAAGATAGGGCAGGGATCTATGGCTACACCTTC; cdr3_aa: CASSQDRAGIYGYTF
j_call: TRBJ2-2; d_call: TRBD2; clone_size: many; v_call: TRBV9; cdr3_nt: TGTGCCAGCAGCCCACTAGGGGGACTAGGAACCGGGGAGCTGTTTTTT; cdr3_aa: CASSPLGGLGTGELFF
j_call: TRBJ1-2; d_call: TRBD1; clone_size: .; v_call: TRBV29-1; cdr3_nt: TGCAGCGTTGACATCGGGACAGGGCGGGGGGGCTACACCTTC; cdr3_aa: CSVDIGTGRGGYTF
j_call: TRBJ2-3; d_call: TRBD2; clone_size: many; v_call: TRBV20-1; cdr3_nt: TGCAGTGCTAGAGATCCGGGACTAGCGGGGAGTACGCAGTATTTT; cdr3_aa: CSARDPGLAGSTQYF
j_call: TRBJ2-3; d_call: .; clone_size: few; v_call: TRBV6-2/TRBV6-3; cdr3_nt: TGTGCCAGCAGTGATCGGGACTCCCCCACCACAGATACGCAGTATTTT; cdr3_aa: CASSDRDSPTTDTQYF
j_call: TRBJ1-6; d_call: .; clone_size: .; v_call: TRBV9; cdr3_nt: TGTGCCAGCAGCTCTCAGCGGGAGGGGTCACCCCTCCACTTT; cdr3_aa: CASSSQREGSPLHF
j_call: TRBJ2-5; d_call: .; clone_size: many; v_call: TRBV6-1; cdr3_nt: TGTGCCAGCAGTGAAGGGCAGCAAGAGACCCAGTACTTC; cdr3_aa: CASSEGQQETQYF